The rows below give T cell receptor beta chains drawn from one sample of a study of T cell changes during pregnancy in multiple sclerosis. Generated by immunoSEQ multiplex PCR, the TCRdb table keeps only in-frame clones and is missing some. The sample consists of around 96,000 clones, around 93% of them appearing once. The sequences come from peripheral blood, collected in the third trimester of pregnancy. The receptors originated from a female donor with multiple sclerosis, enrolled in a pregnancy study. Both conserved end residues are part of each CDR3. Fields, in order: V gene, D gene, CDR3 length, J gene, CDR3 protein. A D gene is named only where the DNA matches it firmly.

V gene: TRBV7-9
D gene: -
CDR3 length: 16
J gene: TRBJ1-4
CDR3 protein: CASSYLLGTTNEKLFF

V gene: TRBV28
D gene: TRBD1
CDR3 length: 14
J gene: TRBJ2-2
CDR3 protein: CASTLPHDRGLLFF

V gene: TRBV28
D gene: -
CDR3 length: 14
J gene: TRBJ2-1
CDR3 protein: CASRRGHLYNEQFF

V gene: TRBV9
D gene: -
CDR3 length: 12
J gene: TRBJ2-3
CDR3 protein: CASSAPGDTQYF

V gene: TRBV19
D gene: TRBD1
CDR3 length: 15
J gene: TRBJ1-5
CDR3 protein: CASSTPGGAWQPQHF

V gene: TRBV5-4
D gene: TRBD1
CDR3 length: 16
J gene: TRBJ1-1
CDR3 protein: CASSLATGGAGTEAFF

V gene: TRBV7-9
D gene: -
CDR3 length: 14
J gene: TRBJ2-7
CDR3 protein: CASGFGPGTYEQYF

V gene: TRBV9
D gene: TRBD2
CDR3 length: 13
J gene: TRBJ2-3
CDR3 protein: CASSAGTSATQYF

V gene: TRBV19
D gene: TRBD1
CDR3 length: 13
J gene: TRBJ1-1
CDR3 protein: CASSVPDRAEAFF

V gene: TRBV5-5
D gene: TRBD1
CDR3 length: 15
J gene: TRBJ2-1
CDR3 protein: CASSPGTGRGNEQFF

V gene: TRBV23-1
D gene: -
CDR3 length: 15
J gene: TRBJ2-6
CDR3 protein: CASSQGFSGANVLTF

V gene: TRBV5-1
D gene: TRBD1
CDR3 length: 16
J gene: TRBJ2-7
CDR3 protein: CASSRFRDRGINEQYF

V gene: TRBV9
D gene: -
CDR3 length: 13
J gene: TRBJ2-3
CDR3 protein: CASSVAGTDTQYF

V gene: TRBV27
D gene: TRBD2
CDR3 length: 15
J gene: TRBJ2-1
CDR3 protein: CASRLAGGPDNEQFF

V gene: TRBV4-3
D gene: TRBD2
CDR3 length: 16
J gene: TRBJ2-2
CDR3 protein: CASSQVPAGGTGELFF

V gene: TRBV7-8
D gene: TRBD1
CDR3 length: 13
J gene: TRBJ2-7
CDR3 protein: CASSRTGGGEQYF

V gene: TRBV30
D gene: -
CDR3 length: 15
J gene: TRBJ1-3
CDR3 protein: CAWSGGLSSGNTIYF

V gene: TRBV27
D gene: TRBD1
CDR3 length: 16
J gene: TRBJ2-7
CDR3 protein: CASSKSRTGGAYEQYF

V gene: TRBV28
D gene: -
CDR3 length: 14
J gene: TRBJ1-2
CDR3 protein: CASSFPGENYGYTF